This T cell receptor (beta chain) emerged from a study of T-cell reconstitution after alpha-beta-depleted transplantation in children. Germline values: CDR1 SGHRS, CDR2 YFSETQ. The CDR3 covers 17 residues. V was pared by 0 bases and J by 4 bases, with 16 bases between. There are many counts of this clonotype. It was with unique molecular identifiers that the TCRbeta library was prepared. MiXCR was run by TCRdb on the PCR reads, yielding one entry per CDR3 protein. The sample includes approximately 300,000 distinct CDR3 sequences, 9.5% to 13% seen only once; the top ten take around 20%. This clonotype originated in a male patient under 10 years old who had a stem cell transplant for chronic granulomatous disease, so the T cells may come from the graft donor. The sample in question was peripheral blood, obtained 180 days after TCRalphabeta/CD19-depleted stem cell transplant. The chain combines TRBV5-1 with TRBJ2-2; D gene uncertain. The CDR3 DNA reads as TGCGCCAGCAGCTTGGCCGGATGGCAGGCGGCCACCGGGGAGCTGTTTTTT. Protein: CASSLAGWQAATGELFF.